Reported below is one T cell receptor (beta chain). Its target is not known. Libraries for TCR beta were made by quantitative 5'-RACE with molecular barcodes. One entry per CDR3 protein results from TCRdb running MiXCR on the 5' RACE reads. The profile covers approximately 220,000 distinct CDR3 sequences, with approximately 16% appearing a single time and under 55% taken by the ten largest. The CDR3 consists of 15 residues. Germline V gene sequence: CDR1 DFQATT, CDR2 SNEGSKA (reference sequence). V dropped 2 bases and J dropped 3 bases, with 17 bases sitting between them. This entry comes from a study of CD8 T cells in ankylosing spondylitis. Findings of the study overall: Within ankylosing spondylitis blood, a TCR beta motif made up of several highly homologous variants appeared to be characteristic.

The V and J genes are TRBV20-1 and TRBJ2-7; tentatively, D is TRBD2 (7 bases). The clonotype was recovered from a male donor with ankylosing spondylitis. Input material: blood, either unsorted or a sorted T cell fraction (not recorded which). Here the CDR3 DNA reads TGCAGTGCTAGACGGACGGGGGCGGGGGTCTACGAGCAGTACTTC. This codes for CSARRTGAGVYEQYF.